The T cell receptor beta chain under discussion was sequenced for a study of identical twins' blood T cells. Findings and caveats of the study: Abundant TCRbeta CDR3s overlapped more between twins than with unrelated donors.

With respect to this clonotype: Its target is unknown.

TCR cDNA libraries were made from RNA using a previously described, modified protocol. Each TCR cDNA library carried sample-specific barcodes on both ends. TCRdb processed the 5' RACE reads anew with MiXCR; each CDR3 protein has one entry. Found here are roughly 340,000 distinct CDR3 sequences, more than 25% of them singletons; the top ten hold about 6%. The CDR3 has 15 residues. Germline CDR1 is MNHNS and CDR2 is SASEGT. J lost 7 bases, V lost 1 base, and 6 bases had no gene match. The sequence was collected from a woman aged 18-55 years in good health. The V gene is TRBV6-1, the J gene TRBJ2-1; 8 bases are a match to TRBD2. The sequencing input was PBMCs. The CDR3 DNA is TGTGCCAGCAGTGAAGGGCGGGGGGCTGCTAATGAGCAGTTCTTC. It encodes CASSEGRGAANEQFF.